These 11 T cell receptor beta chains were all obtained from the same sample, sequenced in a study of post-analysis software for immune sequencing data. Study-level results: Elevated frequency relative to controls characterized several TRBV segments in patients, TRBV5-6, TRBV5-1 and TRBV20-1 among them.

Prepared libraries of TCR beta cDNA carried unique molecular identifiers. In TCRdb, the PCR reads were re-called with MiXCR into one record per CDR3 protein. The sample has around 400,000 distinct CDR3 sequences; 30% to 45% are singletons. The antigens these receptors bind are not known. The sequenced material came from blood. These receptor sequences come from a girl aged 2-10 years with multiple sclerosis.

This clonotype was counted between two and nine times. The genes are TRBV29-1 and TRBJ2-5, with D possibly being TRBD1 (6 bases). With 6 bases removed from V and 5 bases from J, the gap between germline ends came to 13 bases. Germline CDR1 reads SQVTM; CDR2 reads ANQGSEA. This CDR3 is built from 12 residues. The CDR3 sequence is CSVVTGSETQYF. The DNA of the CDR3 is TGCAGCGTCGTAACAGGGTCGGAGACCCAGTACTTC. The complete variable domain, with remaining parts taken from reference TRBV29-1 and TRBJ2-5, reads SAVISQKPSRDICQRGTSLTIQCQVDSQVTMMFWYRQQPGQSLTLIATANQGSEATYESGFVIDKFPISRPNLTFSTLTVSNMSPEDSSIYLCSVVTGSETQYFGPGTRLLVL.

The J gene is TRBJ1-2, the V gene TRBV25-1, with 10 nucleotides matching TRBD1. The CDR3 is made up of 14 amino acids. CDR1 is MGHDK and CDR2 is SYGVNS in the germline V gene. Unmatched junction bases numbered 3, after V lost 3 bases and J lost 5 bases. Here the CDR3 DNA reads TGTGCCAGCAGTGACGGACAGGGGGTGTATGGCTACACCTTC. The encoded protein is CASSDGQGVYGYTF.

The table lists this clonotype with a few counts. The chain has TRBV27 and TRBJ2-3; D may be TRBD2 (6 bases). The CDR3 contains 12 residues. The germline gives CDR1 MNHEY, CDR2 SMNVEV (reference sequence). The V end was cut by 7 bases, the J end by 14 bases, with 19 bases between. The DNA of the CDR3 is TGTGCCAGCAATCCGAGGTGGGGGGTACCGTATTTT. This codes for CASNPRWGVPYF.

The chain recombines TRBV7-2 with TRBJ2-5, with 16 nucleotides matching TRBD2. This CDR3 has 18 residues. Trimming at V came to 5 bases and at J to 5 bases, leaving 11 bases not matched to a gene. Germline V gene data show CDR1 as SGHTA and CDR2 as FQGNSA. This CDR3 is CASSPGTSGGARGETQYF. CDR3 sequence (DNA): TGTGCCAGCAGCCCAGGGACTAGCGGGGGGGCTCGTGGGGAGACCCAGTACTTC.

The rearrangement joins TRBV12-3 or TRBV12-4 to TRBJ2-5; D remains ambiguous. The CDR3 consists of 13 residues. Trimming shortened V by 7 bases and J by 10 bases, and 19 bases separated the two germline ends. DNA of the CDR3: TGTGCCAGCACCCAAGGTAGTGCCCGCTTCCAGTACTTC. Protein product: CASTQGSARFQYF.

V usage is TRBV4-3 and J usage is TRBJ2-3; TRBD1 matches 8 bases. Germline CDR1 is LGHNA and CDR2 is YSLEER. The CDR3 extends over 16 amino acids. Unmatched junction bases numbered 7, after V lost 0 bases and J lost 5 bases. For the CDR3, the DNA is TGCGCCAGCAGCCAAGATCGGCAGGGGGCTGGAGATACGCAGTATTTT. Translating it yields CASSQDRQGAGDTQYF.

The V gene is TRBV9, the J gene TRBJ2-4, with D uncertain. The germline V and J ends were trimmed by 3 bases and 5 bases, with 12 bases remaining between them. The CDR3 length is 14 residues. Germline V CDR1 and CDR2: SGDLS, YYNGEE. The CDR3 bases are TGTGCCAGCAGCGGGTTGGGCCGTCAAAACATTCAGTACTTC. It specifies CASSGLGRQNIQYF.

The rearrangement joins TRBV3-1 to TRBJ2-4; TRBD2 aligns across 10 bases. The J call is doubtful: the DNA matches TRBJ2-7 better. Germline CDR1 is LGHDT and CDR2 is YNNKEL (reference sequence). The CDR3 runs to 15 residues. The CDR3 region has the DNA TGTGCCAGCAGCCAACAACTAGCGGGGCCCTACGAGCAGTACTTC. Protein product: CASSQQLAGPYEQYF.

This clonotype has only a few counts. The V and J genes are TRBV12-3 or TRBV12-4 and TRBJ2-1; 13 positions match TRBD2. This CDR3 has 15 amino acids. V dropped 6 bases and J dropped 4; count of bases not matched to a gene: 3. In DNA form, the CDR3 reads TGTGCCAGCAGCCGGACTAGCGGGGGATACAATGAGCAGTTCTTC. Amino acids: CASSRTSGGYNEQFF.

V usage is TRBV12-3 or TRBV12-4 and J usage is TRBJ1-4; D not resolved. The CDR3 runs to 15 residues. The V and J ends lost 5 bases and 5 bases respectively, with 15 bases between them. The CDR3 sequence: CASSQRQGLNEKLFF. The CDR3 DNA is TGTGCCAGCAGTCAACGACAAGGTTTAAATGAAAAACTGTTTTTT.

This clonotype has more than one count but fewer than ten. The V call is TRBV5-1, the J call TRBJ1-6; 7 nucleotides align to TRBD1. Germline V lookup: CDR1 SGHRS, CDR2 YFSETQ. This CDR3 is 16 amino acids long. The trim removed 1 base at V and 3 bases at J, leaving 4 bases unmatched. The CDR3 loop is CASSLRGGGYNSPLHF. In DNA, the CDR3 is TGCGCCAGCAGCTTGCGAGGGGGCGGCTATAATTCACCCCTCCACTTT.